The following is a T cell receptor (beta chain) sequence with its context. The antigen is undetermined. This specimen includes other DNA sequences encoding the same CDR3. Libraries were prepared by immunoSEQ multiplex PCR; TCRdb keeps only in-frame clonotypes and omits some of them. The data show about 14,000 clones, with 65% to 85% seen just once and less than 4.5% held by the top ten. The sample belongs to a study of circulating and synovial CD4+ cells in juvenile arthritis. General study points: Diversity here was lower than in bulk blood CD4 cells. Circulating pathogenic-like and bulk T cells looked alike by Vbeta family usage. Compared with bulk blood, circulating pathogenic-like lymphocytes shared substantially more CDR3 sequences with synovial T cells. CPL and bulk CD4 samples differed at least tenfold in T cell genomes.

The origin of this receptor is a human patient with juvenile idiopathic arthritis. Some clones in this sample may be carry-over from other donors' samples. The sequencing sample was made of CD4+ T cells from synovial fluid.

The CDR3 loop reads CASSEAILAGPNTGELFF. The CDR3 nucleotides read TGTGCCAGCAGTGAGGCGATCCTAGCGGGGCCTAACACCGGGGAGCTGTTTTTT. This chain joins TRBV2 and TRBJ2-2, with 9 nucleotides matching TRBD2. CDR1 is SNHLY and CDR2 is FYNNEI in the germline V gene. V dropped 3 bases and J dropped 2; count of bases not matched to a gene: 10. There are 18 residues in the CDR3.